What follows are 30 T cell receptor beta chains derived from one specimen sequenced in a study of identical twins. MiXCR was run by TCRdb on the 5' RACE reads, yielding one entry per CDR3 protein. The profile shows 600,000 to 700,000 distinct CDR3 sequences, 21% of them singletons. These data are also associated with another study on T cells expressing NK-cell markers.

The source material was PBMCs. These receptors originate from a woman younger than 30 in good health.

This clonotype was counted between two and nine times. The V and J genes are TRBV10-3 and TRBJ2-7, with a weak D call TRBD1 (6 bases). CDR1 and CDR2 from the germline V gene are ENHRY and SYGVKD. V was shortened by 2 bases and J by 13 bases, with 18 bases between the two germline ends. This CDR3 contains 13 residues. In DNA, the CDR3 is TGTGCCATCAGTGAGCTTCCCCACAGGGATAGATACTTC. Translation gives CAISELPHRDRYF.

The V and J genes are TRBV12-3 or TRBV12-4 and TRBJ1-5, with TRBD1 matching 7 bases. The CDR3 covers 11 residues. V shed 3 bases, J shed 13 bases, and the junction held 3 bases outside the gene matches. The DNA of the CDR3 is TGTGCCAGCAGTTTGGGACAGACACAGCATTTT. Translated: CASSLGQTQHF.

V usage is TRBV7-2 and J usage is TRBJ2-3, with D perhaps assigned TRBD1 or TRBD2 (5 bases each). The V end was cut by 4 bases, the J end by 4 bases, with 15 bases between. CDR1 and CDR2 (germline): SGHTA, FQGNSA. The length of the CDR3 is 15 residues. The CDR3 region is CASSSSGRTPDTQYF. DNA for the CDR3: TGTGCCAGCAGCTCGTCGGGACGGACGCCAGATACGCAGTATTTT.

The rearrangement links TRBV20-1 to TRBJ2-1; either TRBD1 or TRBD2 may supply D (5 bases each). This CDR3 spans 12 amino acids. CDR1 and CDR2 from the germline V gene are DFQATT and SNEGSKA (reference sequence). The CDR3 protein is CKIRDANNEQFF. CDR3 nucleotides: TGCAAGATCCGGGACGCCAACAATGAGCAGTTCTTC.

This clonotype was recorded a few times. The chain uses TRBV12-3 or TRBV12-4 and TRBJ2-7, with a possible D match to TRBD2 (5 bases). The CDR3 contains 15 residues. The germline V and J ends were trimmed by 1 base and 1 base, with 11 bases remaining between them. CDR3: CASSLEFGGSYEQYF. CDR3 nucleotides: TGTGCCAGCAGTTTAGAGTTCGGCGGGTCCTACGAGCAGTACTTC.

This clonotype was found many times. The chain employs TRBV12-3 or TRBV12-4 and TRBJ1-2; no reliable D call. This CDR3 has 11 residues. With 2 bases removed from V and 6 bases from J, the gap between germline ends came to 4 bases. The CDR3 DNA sequence: TGTGCCAGCAGTTTAAGCGATGGCTACACCTTC. It yields the protein CASSLSDGYTF.

In its sample, this clonotype was seen many times. This chain links TRBV12-3 or TRBV12-4 with TRBJ1-3; TRBD1 agrees at 10 bases. The CDR3 runs to 15 residues. V gave up 7 bases and J gave up 2 bases; unmatched junction bases: 5. CDR3 region: CASTRQGAAGNTIYF. DNA of the CDR3: TGTGCCAGCACCAGACAGGGGGCCGCTGGAAACACCATATATTTT.

This rearrangement joins TRBV20-1 to TRBJ2-1; 11 bases are shared with TRBD2. This CDR3 contains 15 residues. From germline, CDR1 is DFQATT and CDR2 SNEGSKA (reference sequence). The V and J ends lost 4 bases and 8 bases, in that order; junction bases with no gene match: 10. The CDR3 spells CSAIISGRASYEQFF. The CDR3 nucleotides read TGCAGTGCTATTATTAGCGGGAGGGCCTCCTATGAGCAGTTCTTC.

This chain uses TRBV12-5 with TRBJ2-1; 10 bases match TRBD2. CDR1 and CDR2 from the germline V gene are LGHNT and FRNRAP. The CDR3 spans 15 residues. V gave up 7 bases and J gave up 4 bases; unmatched junction bases: 7. The CDR3: CASVTAGGRYNEQFF. Here the CDR3 DNA reads TGTGCTAGTGTTACAGCGGGAGGGAGGTACAATGAGCAGTTCTTC.

This clonotype was picked up a small number of times. The chain has TRBV6-5 and TRBJ2-4, with TRBD1 as a possible D gene (5 bases). This CDR3 has 19 amino acids. The germline V gene encodes CDR1 MNHEY and CDR2 SVGAGI. The V gene lost 0 bases and the J gene lost 3 bases, with 21 bases spanning the gap. CDR3 in amino acids: CASSYSIIRGEIGKNIQYF. The CDR3 DNA sequence: TGTGCCAGCAGTTACTCGATAATAAGGGGCGAAATCGGCAAAAACATTCAGTACTTC.

There are a few counts of this clonotype. This rearrangement joins TRBV25-1 to TRBJ2-3; D call uncertain. Per germline, CDR1 MGHDK and CDR2 SYGVNS. The CDR3 length is 15 residues. V was pared by 2 bases and J by 0 bases, with 9 bases between. The CDR3: CASSEAGNSTDTQYF. DNA for the CDR3: TGTGCCAGCAGTGAAGCTGGGAATAGCACAGATACGCAGTATTTT.

The chain combines TRBV20-1 with TRBJ2-3; D is unclear. The CDR3 extends over 14 amino acids. Germline V gene sequence: CDR1 DFQATT, CDR2 SNEGSKA (reference sequence). V lost 5 bases, J lost 4 bases, and 16 bases lay in between. CDR3 DNA sequence: TGCAGTGCTTTGGACCAAGGAGTCTCAGATACGCAGTATTTT. It is translated as CSALDQGVSDTQYF.

This clonotype was seen at least ten times. This chain uses TRBV6-5 with TRBJ2-1; D not certain. The CDR3 contains 14 residues. The germline V gene has CDR1 MNHEY and CDR2 SVGAGI. V dropped 5 bases and J dropped 0 bases, with 8 bases sitting between them. The CDR3 loop reads CASSDWSSYNEQFF. The CDR3 DNA sequence: TGTGCCAGCAGTGACTGGAGCTCCTACAATGAGCAGTTCTTC.

The chain joins TRBV7-9 to TRBJ2-7; D unclear. Germline assignment: CDR1 SEHNR and CDR2 FQNEAQ (reference sequence). CDR3 length equals 12 residues. V was trimmed by 3 bases and J by 6 bases, leaving 9 bases between them. CDR3 in amino acids: CASSFSFSEQYF. CDR3 coding DNA: TGTGCCAGCAGCTTTTCGTTCAGCGAGCAGTACTTC.

This clonotype was found a few times. V is TRBV4-1 and J is TRBJ2-3; D is undetermined. From germline, CDR1 is MGHRA and CDR2 YSYEKL. CDR3 size: 15 residues. The V and J ends lost 0 bases and 1 base respectively, with 8 bases between them. The CDR3, as DNA: TGCGCCAGCAGCCAAGATTTTACCCGCACAGATACGCAGTATTTT. This codes for CASSQDFTRTDTQYF.

In its sample, this clonotype was seen a few times. The V and J genes are TRBV5-1 and TRBJ2-1; TRBD2 might be the D (6 bases). CDR1 is SGHRS, CDR2 YFSETQ, per germline. Trimming removed 0 bases from V and 3 bases from J, with 10 bases in between. The CDR3 is 15 residues long. The CDR3 DNA follows: TGCGCCAGCAGCTTGGTCCTAGCGAGCTACAATGAGCAGTTCTTC. Its translation is CASSLVLASYNEQFF.

J is TRBJ1-1 and V is TRBV10-3, with TRBD1 matching over 7 bases. The germline V gene has CDR1 ENHRY and CDR2 SYGVKD. J was trimmed by 7 bases and V by 3 bases; bases with no gene match: 5. This CDR3 contains 13 residues. CDR3 bases: TGTGCCATCAGTGACCCCGGGACAGTTGAAGCTTTCTTT. Its translation: CAISDPGTVEAFF.

This clonotype has a count of ten or more. V gene TRBV11-2 combines with J gene TRBJ2-1, with 12 bases identical to TRBD2. This CDR3 region has 17 residues. Trimming at V came to 5 bases and at J to 4 bases, leaving 9 bases not matched to a gene. Germline assignment: CDR1 SGHAT and CDR2 FQNNGV. CDR3: CASSPPGLAGLYNEQFF. CDR3 nucleotide sequence: TGTGCCAGCAGCCCGCCCGGACTAGCGGGGTTATACAATGAGCAGTTCTTC.

Many counts were recorded for this clonotype. The chain employs TRBV11-2 and TRBJ2-1, with TRBD1 matching 7 bases. J gave up 0 bases and V 5 bases, and 4 bases lay outside the gene matches. This CDR3 has 15 amino acids. Per the germline V gene, CDR1 is SGHAT and CDR2 is FQNNGV. For the CDR3, the DNA is TGTGCCAGCAGCCTGGACAGGCGCTCCTACAATGAGCAGTTCTTC. Translating it yields CASSLDRRSYNEQFF.

This CDR3 is CASSLDRASPLHF. The CDR3 bases are TGTGCCAGCAGTTTGGACAGGGCTTCACCCCTCCACTTT. The chain uses TRBV6-2 or TRBV6-3 and TRBJ1-6, with 8 bases fitting TRBD1. This CDR3 spans 13 amino acids. Germline CDR1 reads MNHEY; CDR2 reads SVGEGT. V dropped 4 bases and J dropped 9; count of bases not matched to a gene: 2.

This clonotype was picked up a small number of times. The CDR3: CASSEGDRDQPQHF. DNA for the CDR3: TGTGCCAGCAGTGAAGGGGACAGAGATCAGCCCCAGCATTTT. The chain is built from TRBV6-1 and TRBJ1-5; 7 bases are a match to TRBD1. The CDR3 consists of 14 residues. The V gene's germline CDR1 is MNHNS and CDR2 SASEGT. After removal of 1 base from V and 5 bases from J, the junction contained 2 bases not matched to a gene.

The genes are TRBV12-3 or TRBV12-4 and TRBJ1-2, with 7 bases aligning to TRBD1. The CDR3 loop spans 14 amino acids. V gave up 7 bases and J gave up 6 bases; unmatched junction bases: 11. The CDR3 sequence: CASTVLDRDHGYTF. The CDR3 coding sequence is TGTGCCAGCACCGTTCTCGACAGGGACCATGGCTACACCTTC.

The rearrangement joins TRBV10-3 to TRBJ1-1, with unresolved D. From germline, CDR1 is ENHRY and CDR2 SYGVKD. V was trimmed by 2 bases and J by 1 base, leaving 5 bases between them. The CDR3 is 13 residues long. The CDR3 region has the DNA TGTGCCATCAGTGAGCTACAGAACACTGAAGCTTTCTTT. Translated: CAISELQNTEAFF.

This clonotype was recorded at least ten times. V usage is TRBV15 and J usage is TRBJ1-1; weak D call: TRBD1 (6 bases). The CDR3 contains 14 residues. From germline, CDR1 is LNHNV and CDR2 YYDKDF (reference sequence). V shed 0 bases and J shed 9 bases, with 14 bases lying between them. The chain's CDR3 is CATSRDQGRGQAFF. CDR3 coding DNA: TGTGCCACCAGCAGAGATCAGGGCAGGGGTCAAGCTTTCTTT. The variable domain in full, with the rest retrieved from reference TRBV15 and TRBJ1-1, is DAMVIQNPRYQVTQFGKPVTLSCSQTLNHNVMYWYQQKSSQAPKLLFHYYDKDFNNEADTPDNFQSRRPNTSFCFLDIRSPGLGDTAMYLCATSRDQGRGQAFFGQGTRLTVV.

This clonotype showed up just a few times. The chain joins TRBV7-2 to TRBJ1-4; tentatively, D is TRBD1 (5 bases). Trimming removed 5 bases at V and 14 bases at J, with 18 bases between. CDR3 size: 13 residues. Germline CDR1 and CDR2: SGHTA and FQGNSA. CDR3 nucleotide sequence: TGTGCCAGCAGCCCGGCGGGGGGAACGGGTCTGTTTTTT. Protein: CASSPAGGTGLFF.

This clonotype was seen many times. The chain employs TRBV6-1 and TRBJ2-7; D gene uncertain. This CDR3 region has 12 residues. Trimming took off 6 bases at V and 3 bases at J, with 9 bases between the two ends. Germline CDR1 MNHNS, CDR2 SASEGT. The CDR3 nucleotides are TGTGCCAGCAGCACGACGGTCTACGAGCAGTACTTC. This translates into CASSTTVYEQYF.

This clonotype was detected a few times. The chain couples TRBV5-1 to TRBJ2-3; D possibly corresponds to TRBD1 (5 bases). This CDR3 is 16 amino acids long. CDR1 and CDR2 from the germline V gene are SGHRS and YFSETQ. Trimming took off 4 bases at V and 2 bases at J, with 17 bases between the two ends. The CDR3 reads CASSLRQQLNTDTQYF. DNA of the CDR3: TGCGCCAGCAGCCTTCGACAGCAGCTTAACACAGATACGCAGTATTTT. The complete variable domain, with remaining parts taken from reference TRBV5-1 and TRBJ2-3, reads KAGVTQTPRYLIKTRGQQVTLSCSPISGHRSVSWYQQTPGQGLQFLFEYFSETQRNKGNFPGRFSGRQFSNSRSEMNVSTLELGDSALYLCASSLRQQLNTDTQYFGPGTRLTVL.

J is TRBJ2-7 and V is TRBV12-3 or TRBV12-4; D remains ambiguous. This CDR3 spans 14 amino acids. V gave up 3 bases and J gave up 2 bases, with 11 bases separating them. The CDR3 reads CASSFGRRTYEQYF. The DNA of the CDR3 is TGTGCCAGCAGTTTTGGCAGGCGGACCTACGAGCAGTACTTC.

This clonotype was seen more than once but under ten times. The V gene is TRBV3-1, the J gene TRBJ2-3; D not resolved. Germline V gene sequence: CDR1 LGHDT, CDR2 YNNKEL (reference sequence). This CDR3 spans 12 amino acids. V lost 3 bases to trimming and J lost 8 bases, with 9 bases between them. The CDR3, as DNA: TGTGCCAGCAGCCATGCCCGAGCTACGCAGTATTTT. This translates into CASSHARATQYF.

The gene calls are TRBV29-1 and TRBJ1-1; D remains ambiguous. Trimming took 7 bases from V and 2 from J, leaving 11 bases between them. Germline lookup yields CDR1 SQVTM and CDR2 ANQGSEA. This CDR3 has 12 residues. CDR3 region: CSGAKLNTEAFF. The CDR3 DNA is TGCAGCGGGGCCAAGTTAAACACTGAAGCTTTCTTT.